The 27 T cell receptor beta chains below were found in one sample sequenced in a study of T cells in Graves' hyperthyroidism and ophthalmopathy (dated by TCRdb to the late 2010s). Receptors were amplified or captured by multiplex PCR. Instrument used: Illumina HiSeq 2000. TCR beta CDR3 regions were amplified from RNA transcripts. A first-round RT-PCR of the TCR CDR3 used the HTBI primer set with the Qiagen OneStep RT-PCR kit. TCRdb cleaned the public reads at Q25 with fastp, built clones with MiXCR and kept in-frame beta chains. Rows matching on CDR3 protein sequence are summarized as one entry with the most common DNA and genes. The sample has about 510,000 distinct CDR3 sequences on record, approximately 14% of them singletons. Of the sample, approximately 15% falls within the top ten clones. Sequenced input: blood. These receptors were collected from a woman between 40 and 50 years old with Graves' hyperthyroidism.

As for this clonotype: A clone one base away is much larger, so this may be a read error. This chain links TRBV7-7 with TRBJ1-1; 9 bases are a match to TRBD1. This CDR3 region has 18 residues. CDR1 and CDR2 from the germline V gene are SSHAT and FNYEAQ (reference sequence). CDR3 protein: CASSIRDRATIINTEAFF. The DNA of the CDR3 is TGTGCTAGCAGCATCCGGGACAGGGCCACTATTATAAACACTGAAGCTTTCTTT. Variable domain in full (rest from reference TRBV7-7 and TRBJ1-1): GAGVSQSPRYKVTKRGQDVTLRCDPISSHATLYWYQQALGQGPEFLTYFNYEAQPDKSGLPSDRFSAERPEGSISTLTIQRTEQRDSAMYRCASSIRDRATIINTEAFFGQGTRLTVV.

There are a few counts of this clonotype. In DNA, the CDR3 is TGCGCCAGCAGCTTGGAGGGGGTAGGCGAGACCCAGTACTTC. This codes for CASSLEGVGETQYF. This chain joins TRBV5-1 and TRBJ2-5; D possibly corresponds to TRBD1 (6 bases). V dropped 0 bases and J dropped 5 bases, with 11 bases sitting between them. Germline values: CDR1 SGHRS, CDR2 YFSETQ. CDR3 length: 14 residues.

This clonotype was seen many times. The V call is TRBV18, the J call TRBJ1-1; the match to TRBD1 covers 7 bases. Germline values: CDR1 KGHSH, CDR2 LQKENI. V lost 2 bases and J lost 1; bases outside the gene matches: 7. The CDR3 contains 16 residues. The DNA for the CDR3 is TGTGCCAGCTCACCAGTTCTAGGGACAGCGAACACTGAAGCTTTCTTT. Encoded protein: CASSPVLGTANTEAFF.

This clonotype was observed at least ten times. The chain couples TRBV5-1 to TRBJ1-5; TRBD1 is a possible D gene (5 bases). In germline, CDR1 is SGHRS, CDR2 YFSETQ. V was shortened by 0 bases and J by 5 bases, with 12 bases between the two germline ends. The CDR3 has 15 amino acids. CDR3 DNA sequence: TGCGCCAGCAGCTTGGAAGGGACCGGGGATCAGCCCCAGCATTTT. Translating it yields CASSLEGTGDQPQHF.

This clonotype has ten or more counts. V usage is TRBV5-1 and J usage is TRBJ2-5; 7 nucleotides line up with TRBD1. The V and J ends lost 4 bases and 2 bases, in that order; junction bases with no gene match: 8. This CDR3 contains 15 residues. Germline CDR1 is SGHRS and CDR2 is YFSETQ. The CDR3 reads CASSHTGDVQETQYF. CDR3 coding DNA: TGCGCCAGCAGCCATACAGGGGACGTACAAGAGACCCAGTACTTC.

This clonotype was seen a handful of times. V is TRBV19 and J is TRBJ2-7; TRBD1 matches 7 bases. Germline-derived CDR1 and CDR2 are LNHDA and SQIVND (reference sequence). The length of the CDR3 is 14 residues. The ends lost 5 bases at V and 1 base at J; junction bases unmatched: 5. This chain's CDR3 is CASSHRQGSYEQYF. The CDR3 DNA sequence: TGTGCCAGTAGTCATCGACAGGGTTCCTACGAGCAGTACTTC.

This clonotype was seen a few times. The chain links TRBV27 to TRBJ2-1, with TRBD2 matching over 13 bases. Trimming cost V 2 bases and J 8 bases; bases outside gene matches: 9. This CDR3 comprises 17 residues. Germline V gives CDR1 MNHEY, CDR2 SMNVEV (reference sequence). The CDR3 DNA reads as TGTGCCAGCAGTTTACGGGGGACTAGCGGGATTAGCGATGAGCAGTTCTTC. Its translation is CASSLRGTSGISDEQFF.

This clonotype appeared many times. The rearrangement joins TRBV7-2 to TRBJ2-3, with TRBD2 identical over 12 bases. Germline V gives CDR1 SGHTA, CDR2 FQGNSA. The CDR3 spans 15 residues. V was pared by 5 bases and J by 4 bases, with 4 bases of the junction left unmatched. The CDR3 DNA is TGTGCCAGCAGCGCAACTAGCGGGAGGTCAGATACGCAGTATTTT. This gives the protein CASSATSGRSDTQYF.

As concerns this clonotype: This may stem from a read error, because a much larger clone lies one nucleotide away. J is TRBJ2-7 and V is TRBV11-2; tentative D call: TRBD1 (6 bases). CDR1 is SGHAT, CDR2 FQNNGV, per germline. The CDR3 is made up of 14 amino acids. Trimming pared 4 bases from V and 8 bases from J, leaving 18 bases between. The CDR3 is CASSSTTGPGKQYF. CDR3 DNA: TGTGCCAGCAGCTCGACAACAGGGCCCGGCAAGCAGTACTTC.

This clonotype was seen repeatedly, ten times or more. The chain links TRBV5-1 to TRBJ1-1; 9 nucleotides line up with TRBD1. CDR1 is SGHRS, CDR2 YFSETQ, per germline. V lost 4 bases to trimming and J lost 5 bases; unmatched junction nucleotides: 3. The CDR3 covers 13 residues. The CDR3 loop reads CASSIGQGTEAFF. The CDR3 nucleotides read TGCGCCAGCAGCATTGGACAGGGGACTGAAGCTTTCTTT.

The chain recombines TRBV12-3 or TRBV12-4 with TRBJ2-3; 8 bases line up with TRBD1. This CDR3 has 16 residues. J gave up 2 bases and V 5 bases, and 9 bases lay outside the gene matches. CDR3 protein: CASSPPGQAYTDTQYF. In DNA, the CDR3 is TGTGCCAGCAGTCCTCCGGGACAGGCATACACAGATACGCAGTATTTT.

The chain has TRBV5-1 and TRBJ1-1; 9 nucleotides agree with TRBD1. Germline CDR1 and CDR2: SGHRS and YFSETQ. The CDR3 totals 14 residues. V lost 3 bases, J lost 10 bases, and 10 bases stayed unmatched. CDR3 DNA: TGCGCCAGCAGCTGGGGTGGGACAGGGTATGGAGCTTTCTTT. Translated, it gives CASSWGGTGYGAFF.

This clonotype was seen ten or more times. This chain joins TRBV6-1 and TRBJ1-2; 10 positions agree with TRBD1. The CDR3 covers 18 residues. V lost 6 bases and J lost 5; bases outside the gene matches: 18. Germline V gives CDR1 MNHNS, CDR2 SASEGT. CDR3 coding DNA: TGTGCCAGCAGACACCCGACAGGGGGCGAGCAGACGGTTTATGGCTACACCTTC. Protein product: CASRHPTGGEQTVYGYTF.

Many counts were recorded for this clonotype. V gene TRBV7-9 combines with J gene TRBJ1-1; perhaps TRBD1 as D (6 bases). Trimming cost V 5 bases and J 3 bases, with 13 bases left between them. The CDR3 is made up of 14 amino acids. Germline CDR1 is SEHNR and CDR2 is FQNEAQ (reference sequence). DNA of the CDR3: TGTGCCAGCAGCCAAGGGGGGAAGGACACTGAAGCTTTCTTT. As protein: CASSQGGKDTEAFF. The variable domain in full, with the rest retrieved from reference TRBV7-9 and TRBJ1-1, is DTGVSQNPRHKITKRGQNVTFRCDPISEHNRLYWYRQTLGQGPEFLTYFQNEAQLEKSRLLSDRFSAERPKGSFSTLEIQRTEQGDSAMYLCASSQGGKDTEAFFGQGTRLTVV.

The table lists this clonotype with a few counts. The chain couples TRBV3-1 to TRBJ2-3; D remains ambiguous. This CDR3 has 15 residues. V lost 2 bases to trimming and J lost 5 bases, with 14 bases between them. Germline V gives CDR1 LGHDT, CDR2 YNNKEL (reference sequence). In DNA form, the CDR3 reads TGTGCCAGCAGCCAATCCAGTGGAACTTTAGATACGCAGTATTTT. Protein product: CASSQSSGTLDTQYF.

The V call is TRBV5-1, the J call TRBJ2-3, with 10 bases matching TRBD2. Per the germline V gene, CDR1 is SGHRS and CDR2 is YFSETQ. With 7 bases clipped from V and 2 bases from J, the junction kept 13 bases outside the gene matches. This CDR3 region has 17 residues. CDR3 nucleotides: TGCGCCAGCGGCCCACGGAGGACTAGCGGTTACACAGATACGCAGTATTTT. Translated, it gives CASGPRRTSGYTDTQYF.

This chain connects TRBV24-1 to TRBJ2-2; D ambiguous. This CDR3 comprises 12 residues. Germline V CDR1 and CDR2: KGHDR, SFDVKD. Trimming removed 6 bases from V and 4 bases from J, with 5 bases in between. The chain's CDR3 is CATSPPTGELFF. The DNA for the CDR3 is TGTGCCACCAGTCCCCCCACCGGGGAGCTGTTTTTT.

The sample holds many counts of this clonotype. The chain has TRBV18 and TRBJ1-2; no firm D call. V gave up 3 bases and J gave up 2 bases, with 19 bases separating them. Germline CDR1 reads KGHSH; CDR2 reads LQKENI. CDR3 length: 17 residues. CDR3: CASSPTGSRQKNYGYTF. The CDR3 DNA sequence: TGTGCCAGCTCACCCACGGGGAGCAGACAAAAAAACTATGGCTACACCTTC.

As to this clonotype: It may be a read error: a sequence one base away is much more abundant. Here the CDR3 reads CATSRDSAVSYDEQFF. The CDR3 DNA reads as TGTGCCACCAGCAGAGATTCCGCCGTCTCCTACGATGAGCAGTTCTTC. V and J are TRBV15 and TRBJ2-1; D uncertain. CDR3 length equals 16 residues. Germline V gene lookup returns CDR1 LNHNV and CDR2 YYDKDF (reference sequence). The complete variable domain, with remaining parts taken from reference TRBV15 and TRBJ2-1, reads DAMVIQNPRYQVTQFGKPVTLSCSQTLNHNVMYWYQQKSSQAPKLLFHYYDKDFNNEADTPDNFQSRRPNTSFCFLDIRSPGLGDTAMYLCATSRDSAVSYDEQFFGPGTRLTVL.

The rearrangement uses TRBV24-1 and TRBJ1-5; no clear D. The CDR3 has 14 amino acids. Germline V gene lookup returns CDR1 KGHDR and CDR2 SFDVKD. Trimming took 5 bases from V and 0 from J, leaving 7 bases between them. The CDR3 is CATSARTSNQPQHF. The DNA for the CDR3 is TGTGCCACCAGTGCGCGGACTAGCAATCAGCCCCAGCATTTT.

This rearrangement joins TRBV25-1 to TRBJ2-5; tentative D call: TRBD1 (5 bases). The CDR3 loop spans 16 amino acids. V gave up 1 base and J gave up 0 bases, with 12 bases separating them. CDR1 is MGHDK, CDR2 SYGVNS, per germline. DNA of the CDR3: TGTGCCAGCAGTGAATCCAGGGAACACTACCAAGAGACCCAGTACTTC. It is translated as CASSESREHYQETQYF.

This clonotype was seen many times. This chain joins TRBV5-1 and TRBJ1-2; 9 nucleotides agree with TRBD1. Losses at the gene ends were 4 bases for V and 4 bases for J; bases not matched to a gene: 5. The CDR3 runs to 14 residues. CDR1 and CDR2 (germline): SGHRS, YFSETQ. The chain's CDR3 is CASSTGQGTYGYTF. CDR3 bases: TGCGCCAGCAGCACGGGACAGGGCACCTATGGCTACACCTTC.

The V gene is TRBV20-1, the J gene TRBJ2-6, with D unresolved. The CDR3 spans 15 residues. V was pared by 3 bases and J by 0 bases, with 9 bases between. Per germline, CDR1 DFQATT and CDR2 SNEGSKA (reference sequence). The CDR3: CSASFYSSGANVLTF. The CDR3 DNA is TGCAGTGCTAGCTTTTATAGCTCTGGGGCCAACGTCCTGACTTTC.

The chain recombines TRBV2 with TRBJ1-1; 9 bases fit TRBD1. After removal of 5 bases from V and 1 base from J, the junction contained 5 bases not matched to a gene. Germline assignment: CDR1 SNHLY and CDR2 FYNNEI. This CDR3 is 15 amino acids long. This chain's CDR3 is CASSQGQGWNTEAFF. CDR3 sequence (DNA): TGTGCCAGCAGTCAGGGACAGGGATGGAACACTGAAGCTTTCTTT. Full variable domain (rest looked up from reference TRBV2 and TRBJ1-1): EPEVTQTPSHQVTQMGQEVILRCVPISNHLYFYWYRQILGQKVEFLVSFYNNEISEKSEIFDDQFSVERPDGSNFTLKIRSTKLEDSAMYFCASSQGQGWNTEAFFGQGTRLTVV.

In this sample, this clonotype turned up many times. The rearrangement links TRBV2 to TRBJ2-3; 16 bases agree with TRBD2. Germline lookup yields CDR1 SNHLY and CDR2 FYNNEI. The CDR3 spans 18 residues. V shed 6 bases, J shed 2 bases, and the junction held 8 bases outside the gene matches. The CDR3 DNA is TGTGCCAGCAGGGCGGGACTAGCGGGAGGGCCTGACACAGATACGCAGTATTTT. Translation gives CASRAGLAGGPDTDTQYF.

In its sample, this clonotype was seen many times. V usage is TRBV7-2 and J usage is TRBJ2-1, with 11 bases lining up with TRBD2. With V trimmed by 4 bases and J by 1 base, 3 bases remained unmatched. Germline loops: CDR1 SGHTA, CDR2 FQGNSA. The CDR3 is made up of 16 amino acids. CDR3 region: CASSWGLAASYNEQFF. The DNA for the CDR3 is TGTGCCAGCAGCTGGGGACTAGCGGCGTCCTACAATGAGCAGTTCTTC.

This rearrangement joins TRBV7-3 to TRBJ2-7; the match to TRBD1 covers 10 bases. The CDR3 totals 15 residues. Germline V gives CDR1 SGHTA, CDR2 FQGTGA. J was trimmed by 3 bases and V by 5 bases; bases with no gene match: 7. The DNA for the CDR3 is TGTGCCAGCAGCCTAGTGGGACAGGGGAACTACGAGCAGTACTTC. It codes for CASSLVGQGNYEQYF.